Presented here are 30 T cell receptor beta chains from one specimen sequenced in a study of beta chain features in type 1 diabetes. Sequencing targeted expressed TCRB transcripts, as all isolated RNA had been reverse transcribed. Profiled with immunoSEQ multiplex PCR; TCRdb holds only in-frame clones, not every one. Seen here are around 250,000 clones, about 70% observed once, and the top ten hold about 0.05%. Sequences were obtained from naive CD4+ T cells from blood. Receptor source: a man between 25 and 39 years old in good health.

The genes are TRBV7-8 and TRBJ2-7; 9 bases align to TRBD1. Germline lookup yields CDR1 SGHVS and CDR2 FQNEAQ. This CDR3 region has 15 residues. V lost 4 bases and J lost 5; bases outside the gene matches: 9. Here the CDR3 DNA reads TGTGCCAGCAGCTGGCCTCGGGACAGGGTTCACGAGCAGTACTTC. Translating it yields CASSWPRDRVHEQYF.

The chain couples TRBV29-1 to TRBJ2-7; tentatively, D is TRBD2 (5 bases). Trimming removed 3 bases from V and 2 bases from J, with 8 bases in between. The germline V gene encodes CDR1 SQVTM and CDR2 ANQGSEA. CDR3 length: 12 amino acids. CDR3 protein: CSVEHGTYEQYF. In nucleotides, the CDR3 is TGCAGCGTTGAGCACGGGACCTACGAGCAGTACTTC.

The rearrangement links TRBV23-1 to TRBJ2-3; 7 bases map to TRBD2. TRBV23-1 carries the ORF label, with uncertain function. The CDR3 sequence is 18 residues long. Trimming took 4 bases from V and 1 from J; bases not matched to a gene: 14. The CDR3 spells CASSPILAATGGTDTQYF. The CDR3 nucleotides read TGCGCCAGCAGTCCGATCCTAGCGGCTACGGGGGGCACAGATACGCAGTATTTT.

The table lists this clone with a count of one. The rearrangement links TRBV7-2 to TRBJ1-5; 10 bases align to TRBD1. Germline CDR1 and CDR2: SGHTA and FQGNSA. Losses at the gene ends were 0 bases for V and 5 bases for J; bases not matched to a gene: 4. The CDR3 is 16 amino acids. Written as DNA, the CDR3 is TGTGCCAGCAGCTTAGCGGGACAGGGGACCTATCAGCCCCAGCATTTT. This translates into CASSLAGQGTYQPQHF. Using reference TRBV7-2 and TRBJ1-5 for the parts outside the CDR3, the full variable domain is GAGVSQSPSNKVTEKGKDVELRCDPISGHTALYWYRQSLGQGLEFLIYFQGNSAPDKSGLPSDRFSAERTGGSVSTLTIQRTQQEDSAVYLCASSLAGQGTYQPQHFGDGTRLSIL.

In regard to this clone: Other DNA sequences in the same sample also yield this CDR3. V usage is TRBV29-1 and J usage is TRBJ2-7; maybe TRBD1 (6 bases). CDR3 length: 12 amino acids. Germline V gene data show CDR1 as SQVTM and CDR2 as ANQGSEA. V was shortened by 3 bases and J by 4 bases, with 10 bases between the two germline ends. This CDR3 is CSVEDSGYEQYF. The CDR3 bases are TGCAGCGTTGAGGACAGTGGTTACGAGCAGTACTTC.

The chain couples TRBV28 to TRBJ2-4, with 7 bases matching TRBD1. Germline assignment: CDR1 MDHEN and CDR2 SYDVKM. This CDR3 region has 13 residues. V was pared by 8 bases and J by 2 bases, with 3 bases of the junction left unmatched. The DNA for the CDR3 is TGTGCCAGCGAGGGGGCTTCCAAAAACATTCAGTACTTC. It specifies CASEGASKNIQYF.

This chain uses TRBV29-1 with TRBJ1-2; TRBD1 matches 9 bases. The junction had 4 bases not matched to a gene; V was cut back by 0 bases and J by 5 bases. Germline V gene sequence: CDR1 SQVTM, CDR2 ANQGSEA. CDR3 length: 14 amino acids. CDR3 in amino acids: CSVEERTGVYGYTF. CDR3 sequence (DNA): TGCAGCGTTGAAGAGAGGACAGGGGTTTATGGCTACACCTTC.

The chain joins TRBV30 to TRBJ2-1, with D possibly matching TRBD2 (6 bases). The V and J ends lost 0 bases and 1 base respectively, with 10 bases between them. Germline V gene lookup returns CDR1 GTSNPN and CDR2 SVGIG (reference sequence). The CDR3 runs 15 residues. In DNA form, the CDR3 reads TGTGCCTGGAGTGTGGGGGGTATTTCCTACAATGAGCAGTTCTTC. It translates to CAWSVGGISYNEQFF.

This clone was found once. V usage is TRBV7-2 and J usage is TRBJ2-3; D is perhaps TRBD2 (5 bases). The CDR3 has 13 residues. Germline V gene data show CDR1 as SGHTA and CDR2 as FQGNSA. The germline V and J ends were trimmed by 5 bases and 5 bases, with 11 bases remaining between them. CDR3 nucleotide sequence: TGTGCCAGCAGCCAAGGAGGACTAGATACGCAGTATTTT. This sequence encodes CASSQGGLDTQYF.

The gene calls are TRBV23-1 and TRBJ2-7; D may correspond to TRBD1 or TRBD2 (5 bases each). TRBV23-1 counts as an open reading frame of uncertain function. This CDR3 spans 15 amino acids. V shed 4 bases and J shed 0 bases, with 13 bases lying between them. For the CDR3, the DNA is TGCGCCAGCAGTCTAGGGGACGGCCGCTCCTACGAGCAGTACTTC. Its protein is CASSLGDGRSYEQYF.

This clone was counted a few times. The identical CDR3 is also encoded by other nucleotide sequences in the sample. The chain carries TRBV5-1 and TRBJ2-1; TRBD2 matches at 11 bases. CDR3 length: 15 residues. With V trimmed by 2 bases and J by 4 bases, 2 bases remained unmatched. The germline CDR1 and CDR2 sequences are SGHRS and YFSETQ. The CDR3, as DNA: TGCGCCAGCAGCTTCGGGACTAGCGGATACAATGAGCAGTTCTTC. As protein: CASSFGTSGYNEQFF.

This clone showed up just a few times. The V call is TRBV7-9, the J call TRBJ2-7; TRBD1 is a possible D gene (6 bases). Deletions cut 5 bases from V and 9 bases from J, with 11 bases between. Per germline, CDR1 SEHNR and CDR2 FQNEAQ (reference sequence). The CDR3 length is 11 residues. CDR3 in DNA: TGTGCCAGCAGCCTCCAGGGGCGGCAGTACTTC. Translated, it gives CASSLQGRQYF.

The chain uses TRBV18 and TRBJ2-2; D unclear. Germline lookup yields CDR1 KGHSH and CDR2 LQKENI. The length of the CDR3 is 13 residues. Deletions cut 4 bases from V and 1 base from J, with 4 bases between. Written as DNA, the CDR3 is TGTGCCAGCTCACGACAGAACACCGGGGAGCTGTTTTTT. Amino acids: CASSRQNTGELFF.

The V gene is TRBV4-1, the J gene TRBJ2-1, with D perhaps assigned TRBD1 or TRBD2 (5 bases each). The CDR3 totals 13 residues. V lost 0 bases to trimming and J lost 8 bases, with 8 bases between them. Germline CDR1 is MGHRA and CDR2 is YSYEKL. This CDR3 is CASSQDGDHEQFF. The CDR3 nucleotides read TGCGCCAGCAGCCAAGATGGGGACCATGAGCAGTTCTTC.

In its sample, this clone was seen once. The chain is built from TRBV5-1 and TRBJ2-3, with D possibly being TRBD1 or TRBD2 (5 bases each). With 4 bases removed from V and 0 bases from J, the gap between germline ends came to 12 bases. CDR3 length: 15 amino acids. Germline assignment: CDR1 SGHRS and CDR2 YFSETQ. The CDR3 reads CASSQGVTSTDTQYF. Here the CDR3 DNA reads TGCGCCAGCAGCCAGGGAGTTACTAGCACAGATACGCAGTATTTT.

The chain uses TRBV5-4 and TRBJ1-6, with D tentatively TRBD1 (6 bases). Germline values: CDR1 SGHNT, CDR2 YYREEE (reference sequence). The CDR3 is 14 amino acids. V dropped 4 bases and J dropped 5 bases, with 10 bases sitting between them. The CDR3 coding sequence is TGTGCCAGCAGCAGCCGGACAGATAATTCACCCCTCCACTTT. The encoded protein is CASSSRTDNSPLHF. Full variable domain (missing parts from reference TRBV5-4 and TRBJ1-6): ETGVTQSPTHLIKTRGQQVTLRCSSQSGHNTVSWYQQALGQGPQFIFQYYREEENGRGNFPPRFSGLQFPNYSSELNVNALELDDSALYLCASSSRTDNSPLHFGNGTRLTVT.

This chain uses TRBV25-1 with TRBJ2-7; 7 nucleotides align to TRBD1. The CDR3 runs 14 residues. Trimming removed 8 bases from V and 7 bases from J; junction bases left unmatched: 14. Germline V gene sequence: CDR1 MGHDK, CDR2 SYGVNS. The CDR3 loop is CASEETGPLGEQYF. The DNA for the CDR3 is TGTGCCAGCGAAGAGACAGGGCCGCTGGGAGAGCAGTACTTC.

V and J are TRBV6-6 and TRBJ2-7; 12 nucleotides align to TRBD2. This CDR3 spans 16 amino acids. V lost 5 bases to trimming and J lost 2 bases; unmatched junction nucleotides: 7. From germline, CDR1 is MNHNY and CDR2 SVGAGI (reference sequence). The CDR3 protein is CASSPITSGRPYEQYF. In DNA, the CDR3 is TGTGCCAGCAGTCCGATCACTAGCGGGAGGCCCTACGAGCAGTACTTC.

The rearrangement uses TRBV15 and TRBJ1-1, with 8 bases aligning to TRBD1. Germline V CDR1 and CDR2: LNHNV, YYDKDF (reference sequence). This CDR3 is built from 13 residues. The V gene end was trimmed by 5 bases and the J gene end by 5 bases; junction bases not matched to a gene: 4. CDR3 loop: CATSLDRGTEAFF. The CDR3 DNA follows: TGTGCCACCAGCCTTGACAGGGGAACTGAAGCTTTCTTT.

The rearrangement joins TRBV30 to TRBJ2-1; D might be TRBD2 (5 bases). V lost 0 bases and J lost 4, with 22 bases in between. Germline V gene sequence: CDR1 GTSNPN, CDR2 SVGIG (reference sequence). This CDR3 is 18 amino acids long. In DNA form, the CDR3 reads TGTGCCTGGAGTGTCTTTTTGATGAGCGGCCCACCTTACAATGAGCAGTTCTTC. Translated: CAWSVFLMSGPPYNEQFF.

This chain links TRBV6-5 with TRBJ2-5; D is unclear. CDR1 is MNHEY, CDR2 SVGAGI, per germline. V dropped 6 bases and J dropped 2 bases, with 4 bases sitting between them. This CDR3 has 11 amino acids. CDR3 in DNA: TGTGCCAGCAGGAAACAAGAGACCCAGTACTTC. Translating gives CASRKQETQYF.

V usage is TRBV6-7 and J usage is TRBJ1-5; no definite D call. TRBV6-7 is given ORF status, its function remaining uncertain. The ends were cut back, 6 bases at V and 4 bases at J, with 13 bases in the middle. There are 14 residues in the CDR3. In DNA, the CDR3 is TGTGCCAGCAGCCCCGACCCGCTGAATCAGCCCCAGCATTTT. The encoded protein is CASSPDPLNQPQHF.

The CDR3 DNA follows: TGTGCCAGCAGTGAACTGGGAGGGAGCCAGCCCCAGCATTTT. Its translation is CASSELGGSQPQHF. The V call is TRBV6-1, the J call TRBJ1-5; no definite D call. Germline loops: CDR1 MNHNS, CDR2 SASEGT. The CDR3 runs 14 residues. Trimming removed 2 bases at V and 7 bases at J, with 12 bases between.

The chain is built from TRBV25-1 and TRBJ2-1; the match to TRBD2 covers 10 bases. The junction had 8 bases not matched to a gene; V was cut back by 3 bases and J by 9 bases. This CDR3 spans 15 amino acids. From germline, CDR1 is MGHDK and CDR2 SYGVNS. CDR3 sequence (DNA): TGTGCCAGCAGTGACAGGCTAGCGGGAGCGGCTGAGCAGTTCTTC. It encodes CASSDRLAGAAEQFF. The whole variable domain, filled in from reference TRBV25-1 and TRBJ2-1, reads EADIYQTPRYLVIGTGKKITLECSQTMGHDKMYWYQQDPGMELHLIHYSYGVNSTEKGDLSSESTVSRIRTEHFPLTLESARPSHTSQYLCASSDRLAGAAEQFFGPGTRLTVL.

The V gene is TRBV7-2, the J gene TRBJ2-1; D is uncertain. Trimming pared 2 bases from V and 6 bases from J, leaving 8 bases between. Germline assignment: CDR1 SGHTA and CDR2 FQGNSA. CDR3 length equals 13 residues. CDR3: CASSLNIGNEQFF. DNA of the CDR3: TGTGCCAGCAGCTTAAATATAGGCAATGAGCAGTTCTTC.

Turning to this clone: This specimen includes other DNA sequences encoding the same CDR3. The V call is TRBV30, the J call TRBJ2-5; D gene unclear. The CDR3 has 12 residues. The V end lost 0 bases, the J end lost 1 base, and 3 bases lay between the germline ends. Germline lookup yields CDR1 GTSNPN and CDR2 SVGIG (reference sequence). CDR3 amino acids: CAWSVSQETQYF. CDR3 sequence (DNA): TGTGCCTGGAGTGTAAGCCAAGAGACCCAGTACTTC.

This chain joins TRBV5-6 and TRBJ2-1, with TRBD2 identical over 12 bases. The CDR3 is 17 amino acids. The germline gives CDR1 SGHDT, CDR2 YYEEEE. V shed 3 bases and J 9 bases; nucleotides not matched to a gene: 13. CDR3 nucleotides: TGTGCCAGCAGCTACGACGTCACTAGCGGGGGGACCACTGAGCAGTTCTTC. As protein: CASSYDVTSGGTTEQFF.

This chain links TRBV7-9 with TRBJ2-7, with 12 bases aligning to TRBD2. The CDR3 is 16 residues long. The ends lost 3 bases at V and 5 bases at J; junction bases unmatched: 8. CDR1 is SEHNR and CDR2 is FQNEAQ in the germline V gene (reference sequence). The CDR3 DNA reads as TGTGCCAGCAGCTTGACTAGCGGGAGCCCAGGGGACGAGCAGTACTTC. Translated: CASSLTSGSPGDEQYF.

This clone has just a few counts. Germline is not matched at one junction end, which may reflect a read error. J is TRBJ2-1 and V is TRBV10-3, with D perhaps matching TRBD1 (5 bases). The CDR3 is 13 residues long. Germline lookup yields CDR1 ENHRY and CDR2 SYGVKD. CDR3 residues: CASSPGQVNEQFF. The CDR3 nucleotides read TGTGCCAGCAGTCCAGGACAAGTCAATGAGCAGTTCTTC.

The V gene is TRBV6-5, the J gene TRBJ1-6; 8 positions agree with TRBD1. V trimming: 2 bases; J trimming: 10 bases; junction bases outside the gene matches: 4. The CDR3 loop spans 14 amino acids. The germline V gene has CDR1 MNHEY and CDR2 SVGAGI. Here the CDR3 reads CASSYRDRQSPLHF. CDR3 in DNA: TGTGCCAGCAGTTACCGGGACAGGCAGTCACCCCTCCACTTT.